The sample holds a few counts of the clone carrying this T cell receptor (beta chain). Its antigen is unknown. Sequenced by immunoSEQ multiplex PCR; TCRdb stores in-frame clones only, minus some. Of tens of thousands of clones in the sample, just over 65% were seen once. Trimming removed 1 base at V and 6 bases at J, with 13 bases between. The length of the CDR3 is 14 residues. CDR1 and CDR2 from the germline V gene are KGHSY and FQNENV. This entry is derived from a study of cytotoxic CD8 clonotypes in ibrutinib-treated CLL. At the level of the study: Response sampling came at median around eleven months of treatment, ranging about 6 to 36 months.

Whole-study results and caveats: At the start, clonality exceeded age-matched healthy donors and followed circulating CD8+ T-cell counts. Stable or contracted on treatment, public clonotypes were also uncommon.

This clonotype originated in a human donor with chronic lymphocytic leukemia. The chain joins TRBV16 to TRBJ2-7; TRBD1 might be the D (6 bases). Sample: PBMCs, taken after 24 months of ibrutinib treatment. CDR3 residues: CASSQFSRTVEQYF. In DNA, the CDR3 is TGTGCCAGCAGCCAATTCTCACGGACAGTCGAGCAGTACTTC.